Listed here are 20 T cell receptor beta chains from one sample, sequenced in a study of CXCR4 blockade with PD-1 therapy in pancreatic cancer. Produced via immunoSEQ multiplex PCR; TCRdb's table is partial and in-frame only. In the table there are more than 15,000 clones, around 72% of which are singletons. The sample taken for sequencing was tumor tissue. The receptors stem from a human donor with pancreatic ductal adenocarcinoma.

The rearrangement joins TRBV19 to TRBJ2-3; TRBD1 or TRBD2 may be the D gene (7 bases each). Trimming took 5 bases from V and 6 from J, leaving 18 bases between them. The germline CDR1 and CDR2 sequences are LNHDA and SQIVND (reference sequence). The CDR3 sequence is 15 residues long. The CDR3 sequence is CASSARRGGRDTQYF. DNA of the CDR3: TGTGCCAGTAGTGCCCGCAGGGGGGGTCGGGATACGCAGTATTTT.

This clone was counted a single time. The chain employs TRBV11-3 and TRBJ1-1; D uncertain. The CDR3 is made up of 14 amino acids. V was shortened by 3 bases and J by 2 bases, with 10 bases between the two germline ends. The germline CDR1 and CDR2 sequences are SGHNT and YENEEA. In DNA form, the CDR3 reads TGTGCCAGCAGCTTGGGCAGCTACAACACTGAAGCTTTCTTT. Translated: CASSLGSYNTEAFF.

This clone is a singleton in its sample. This chain links TRBV5-1 with TRBJ1-3; D not resolved. Germline CDR1 and CDR2: SGHRS and YFSETQ. V lost 4 bases and J 0 bases, leaving 11 bases between the germline ends. The CDR3 is made up of 15 amino acids. DNA for the CDR3: TGCGCCAGCAGCCCGATCTCCGTCTCTGGAAACACCATATATTTT. The encoded protein is CASSPISVSGNTIYF.

The V and J genes are TRBV19 and TRBJ1-4; tentatively, D is TRBD1 (5 bases). CDR1 is LNHDA and CDR2 is SQIVND in the germline V gene (reference sequence). V was cut by 7 bases and J by 8 bases, with 17 bases left in between. This CDR3 spans 14 amino acids. In nucleotides, the CDR3 is TGTGCCAGTAAGGGGTGGGGGAGGAGGGAAAAACTGTTTTTT. It yields the protein CASKGWGRREKLFF.

This clone was detected only a few times. V gene TRBV15 combines with J gene TRBJ2-5; D possibly uses TRBD1 or TRBD2 (5 bases each). The CDR3 is made up of 14 amino acids. Germline values: CDR1 LNHNV, CDR2 YYDKDF (reference sequence). Trimming stripped 9 bases from V and 1 base from J, with 15 bases between. The chain's CDR3 is CATRRDAVQETQYF. CDR3 DNA sequence: TGTGCCACTAGACGGGACGCCGTCCAAGAGACCCAGTACTTC.

This clone turned up a few times. This chain uses TRBV28 with TRBJ2-5; D remains unclear. The CDR3 has 15 residues. V lost 3 bases and J lost 0, with 11 bases in between. Germline CDR1 is MDHEN and CDR2 is SYDVKM. CDR3 loop: CASSLAGYHQETQYF. CDR3 nucleotides: TGTGCCAGCAGTTTGGCTGGGTACCACCAAGAGACCCAGTACTTC. The whole variable domain, filled in from reference TRBV28 and TRBJ2-5, reads DVKVTQSSRYLVKRTGEKVFLECVQDMDHENMFWYRQDPGLGLRLIYFSYDVKMKEKGDIPEGYSVSREKKERFSLILESASTNQTSMYLCASSLAGYHQETQYFGPGTRLLVL.

This chain uses TRBV18 with TRBJ1-1; D is undetermined. CDR1 and CDR2 from the germline V gene are KGHSH and LQKENI. This CDR3 is 12 amino acids long. The germline V and J ends were trimmed by 2 bases and 7 bases, with 8 bases remaining between them. DNA for the CDR3: TGTGCCAGCTCACCAGCGGGGAGTGAAGCTTTCTTT. Its translation is CASSPAGSEAFF.

V usage is TRBV28 and J usage is TRBJ1-5; D gene ambiguous. The CDR3 runs 15 residues. Germline V CDR1 and CDR2: MDHEN, SYDVKM. The germline V and J ends were trimmed by 6 bases and 5 bases, with 17 bases remaining between them. DNA for the CDR3: TGTGCCAGCAGCCCGGGCGAGATTTCGGATCAGCCCCAGCATTTT. Translation gives CASSPGEISDQPQHF.

V gene TRBV18 combines with J gene TRBJ1-4; 10 nucleotides align to TRBD1. CDR3 length equals 14 residues. The V gene's germline CDR1 is KGHSH and CDR2 LQKENI. V shed 3 bases and J 8 bases; nucleotides not matched to a gene: 3. CDR3 sequence reads: CASSPGQGKEKLFF. Written as DNA, the CDR3 is TGTGCCAGCTCACCGGGACAGGGGAAGGAAAAACTGTTTTTT.

This chain links TRBV19 with TRBJ2-1, with D possibly matching TRBD2 (6 bases). The CDR3 has 16 residues. The germline V gene encodes CDR1 LNHDA and CDR2 SQIVND (reference sequence). Trimming pared 4 bases from V and 4 bases from J, leaving 17 bases between. Here the CDR3 DNA reads TGTGCCAGTAGTACACGGGGCGGAGCGGGTTACAATGAGCAGTTCTTC. Residues: CASSTRGGAGYNEQFF.

This chain uses TRBV19 with TRBJ2-2, with 9 nucleotides matching TRBD1. CDR3 length equals 14 residues. Per germline, CDR1 LNHDA and CDR2 SQIVND (reference sequence). The trim removed 6 bases at V and 6 bases at J, leaving 5 bases unmatched. The CDR3 nucleotides read TGTGCCAGTAGGCGGGACAGGGAGGCCGGGGAGCTGTTTTTT. Protein product: CASRRDREAGELFF.

The chain carries TRBV28 and TRBJ2-7; D not certain. This CDR3 is built from 13 residues. Trimming took 7 bases from V and 3 from J, leaving 13 bases between them. The V gene's germline CDR1 is MDHEN and CDR2 SYDVKM. In nucleotides, the CDR3 is TGTGCCAGCACTAAGACATCCTTCTACGAGCAGTACTTC. This translates into CASTKTSFYEQYF.

In its sample, this clone was seen a few times. V and J are TRBV25-1 and TRBJ2-1; 7 positions match TRBD2. Germline CDR1 and CDR2: MGHDK and SYGVNS. The CDR3 is 14 residues long. Germline trimming cut 6 bases from V and 6 bases from J; bases unmatched to any gene: 8. The DNA for the CDR3 is TGTGCCAGCAGGGACCTAGCGGAGGCCAATGAGCAGTTCTTC. Protein: CASRDLAEANEQFF. The whole variable domain, remainder taken from reference TRBV25-1 and TRBJ2-1, is EADIYQTPRYLVIGTGKKITLECSQTMGHDKMYWYQQDPGMELHLIHYSYGVNSTEKGDLSSESTVSRIRTEHFPLTLESARPSHTSQYLCASRDLAEANEQFFGPGTRLTVL.

This clone was seen only once. V and J are TRBV28 and TRBJ1-5; 7 bases are a match to TRBD1. Trimming took 5 bases from V and 2 from J; bases not matched to a gene: 6. The germline V gene has CDR1 MDHEN and CDR2 SYDVKM. The CDR3 has 15 amino acids. CDR3 sequence reads: CASSPSGGRNQPQHF. In nucleotides, the CDR3 is TGTGCCAGCAGTCCCTCAGGGGGTCGCAATCAGCCCCAGCATTTT.

The chain carries TRBV28 and TRBJ2-7; 10 positions match TRBD1. This CDR3 spans 15 amino acids. Germline loops: CDR1 MDHEN, CDR2 SYDVKM. V gave up 1 base and J gave up 7 bases; unmatched junction bases: 7. CDR3 residues: CASSLFRQGAAEQYF. The CDR3 DNA reads as TGTGCCAGCAGTTTATTCAGACAGGGGGCGGCTGAGCAGTACTTC.

There are a few counts of this clone. The rearrangement joins TRBV6-8 to TRBJ1-1, with D perhaps TRBD1 (5 bases). The CDR3 contains 13 residues. Germline V gene sequence: CDR1 MNHGY, CDR2 SAAAGT. V was shortened by 3 bases and J by 4 bases, with 9 bases between the two germline ends. CDR3 in DNA: TGTGCCAGCAGTTATTTAGGGACCACTGAAGCTTTCTTT. Translating it yields CASSYLGTTEAFF.

This chain links TRBV19 with TRBJ1-1, with 8 nucleotides matching TRBD1. Trimming at V came to 7 bases and at J to 1 base, leaving 14 bases not matched to a gene. Germline values: CDR1 LNHDA, CDR2 SQIVND (reference sequence). The CDR3 is 17 residues long. The CDR3 reads CASKATGAGEGNTEAFF. CDR3 DNA sequence: TGTGCCAGTAAGGCGACAGGGGCCGGCGAAGGGAACACTGAAGCTTTCTTT.

The chain links TRBV23-1 to TRBJ2-2; D not certain. TRBV23-1 has ORF status, its function being uncertain. Trimming cost V 6 bases and J 6 bases, with 14 bases left between them. The CDR3 consists of 14 residues. The CDR3 DNA follows: TGCGCCAGCAGCCAAGATAGGAGCGCCGGGGAGCTGTTTTTT. Protein product: CASSQDRSAGELFF.

The rearrangement uses TRBV28 and TRBJ2-1, with D possibly being TRBD1 (5 bases). The CDR3 is made up of 15 amino acids. CDR1 and CDR2 from the germline V gene are MDHEN and SYDVKM. Trimming removed 4 bases from V and 8 bases from J, with 18 bases in between. The CDR3 region is CASSSPPQGVYEQFF. The CDR3 bases are TGTGCCAGCAGTTCCCCACCTCAGGGTGTCTATGAGCAGTTCTTC. The whole variable domain, filled in from reference TRBV28 and TRBJ2-1, reads DVKVTQSSRYLVKRTGEKVFLECVQDMDHENMFWYRQDPGLGLRLIYFSYDVKMKEKGDIPEGYSVSREKKERFSLILESASTNQTSMYLCASSSPPQGVYEQFFGPGTRLTVL.

This clone was counted a few times. The V call is TRBV11-3, the J call TRBJ2-7; a weak D match, TRBD2 (5 bases). This CDR3 spans 16 amino acids. Germline CDR1 SGHNT, CDR2 YENEEA. V lost 5 bases to trimming and J lost 0 bases, with 17 bases between them. CDR3 DNA sequence: TGTGCCAGCAGCCCTTCTCTAGCCCTGAGCTCCTACGAGCAGTACTTC. Amino acids: CASSPSLALSSYEQYF.